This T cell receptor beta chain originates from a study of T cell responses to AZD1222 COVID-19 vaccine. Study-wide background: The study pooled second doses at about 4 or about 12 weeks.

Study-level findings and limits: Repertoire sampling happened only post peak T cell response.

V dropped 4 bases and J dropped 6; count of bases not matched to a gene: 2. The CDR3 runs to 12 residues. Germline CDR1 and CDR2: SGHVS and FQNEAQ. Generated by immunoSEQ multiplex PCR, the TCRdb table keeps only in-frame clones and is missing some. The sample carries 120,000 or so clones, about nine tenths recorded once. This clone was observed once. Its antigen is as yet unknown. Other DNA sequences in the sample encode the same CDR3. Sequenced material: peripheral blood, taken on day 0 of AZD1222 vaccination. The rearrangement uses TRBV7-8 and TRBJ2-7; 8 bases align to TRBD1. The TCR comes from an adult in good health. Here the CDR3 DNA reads TGTGCCAGCAGCTGGACAGGGTTCGAGCAGTACTTC. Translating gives CASSWTGFEQYF. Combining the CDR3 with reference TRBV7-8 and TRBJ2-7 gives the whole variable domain GAGVSQSPRYKVAKRGQDVALRCDPISGHVSLFWYQQALGQGPEFLTYFQNEAQLDKSGLPSDRFFAERPEGSVSTLKIQRTQQEDSAVYLCASSWTGFEQYFGPGTRLTVT.